Described below is a single TCR beta chain sequence and its context. The antigen is unknown. This CDR3 comprises 11 residues. Germline-derived CDR1 and CDR2 are MNHEY and SMNVEV (reference sequence). Trimming shortened V by 1 base and J by 8 bases, and 4 bases separated the two germline ends. The data originate from a study of shared clonotypes between healthy human individuals. Study observations and caveats: Non-shared clonotypes had lower generation probabilities than clonotypes shared by all four sorted-subset donors.

Using immunoSEQ multiplex PCR, the repertoire was profiled, and TCRdb retains in-frame clones only, with some absent. The sample has roughly 2.6 million clones; approximately 94% are singletons. The genes are TRBV27 and TRBJ2-3; D not certain. The sequence was obtained from a man younger than 35 in good health. Sequencing was done on a sample of naive CD4+ T cells sorted from blood. The subset: CD45RA+ positively selected. In DNA form, the CDR3 reads TGTGCCAGCAGTTTATTGGGTACGCAGTATTTT. It codes for CASSLLGTQYF.